The 12 T cell receptor beta chains below come from one sample, sequenced in a study of shared clonotypes between healthy human individuals. TCRdb keeps only in-frame clones here, not all; method: immunoSEQ multiplex PCR. The sample contains some 500,000 clones, 65% to 80% of which appear only once. The sample comprised PBMCs. These receptors originate from a woman between 40 and 55 years old in good health. Some clones in this sample may be carry-over from other donors' samples.

The chain has TRBV21-1 and TRBJ2-7; TRBD1 was called by the table and not checked on the DNA. TRBV21-1 is a recognized pseudogene. The CDR3 is 15 residues long. The CDR3 coding sequence is TGTGCCAGCAGCCCTCGGCATGACAGGGTCCACGAGCAGTACTTC. As protein: CASSPRHDRVHEQYF.

Details on this clone: This same CDR3 is encoded by further DNA sequences in the sample. The CDR3 DNA follows: TGTGCCAGCAGTGAAGACAGGGACCAGCCCCAGCATTTT. Protein sequence: CASSEDRDQPQHF. V gene TRBV2 combines with J gene TRBJ1-5; the D gene is possibly TRBD1 (6 bases). Germline values: CDR1 SNHLY, CDR2 FYNNEI. V was trimmed by 1 base and J by 7 bases, leaving 8 bases between them. The CDR3 consists of 13 residues.

CDR3 region: CASSFRTGDTGELFF. CDR3 DNA: TGTGCCAGCAGCTTCCGGACAGGGGACACCGGGGAGCTGTTTTTT. V and J are TRBV11-3 and TRBJ2-2, with TRBD1 matching over 9 bases. Germline V gene data show CDR1 as SGHNT and CDR2 as YENEEA. The CDR3 length is 15 residues. Unmatched junction bases numbered 2, after V lost 3 bases and J lost 3 bases.

The chain has TRBV7-9 and TRBJ2-7; no clear D gene. V was pared by 1 base and J by 4 bases, with 14 bases between. The CDR3 runs to 15 residues. The germline gives CDR1 SEHNR, CDR2 FQNEAQ (reference sequence). The DNA for the CDR3 is TGTGCCAGCAGCTTAGATGGTGGCAGCCGTTACGAGCAGTACTTC. Translation: CASSLDGGSRYEQYF.

CDR3 sequence: CASSLLAGEVEQYF. The CDR3 DNA sequence: TGCGCCAGCAGCTTACTAGCGGGAGAAGTCGAGCAGTACTTC. The V gene is TRBV5-1, the J gene TRBJ2-7; 11 nucleotides line up with TRBD2. The trim removed 2 bases at V and 6 bases at J, leaving 4 bases unmatched. From germline, CDR1 is SGHRS and CDR2 YFSETQ. There are 14 residues in the CDR3.

This chain joins TRBV27 and TRBJ1-2, with a possible D match to TRBD1 (5 bases). V lost 5 bases and J 6 bases, leaving 13 bases between the germline ends. This CDR3 has 13 amino acids. CDR1 and CDR2 (germline): MNHEY, SMNVEV (reference sequence). The chain's CDR3 is CASSRAGGDGYTF. The CDR3 nucleotides are TGTGCCAGCAGTAGAGCTGGGGGGGATGGCTACACCTTC.

The chain links TRBV19 to TRBJ1-1; no firm D call. The CDR3 spans 15 residues. V was clipped by 8 bases and J by 0 bases, with 16 bases between them. From germline, CDR1 is LNHDA and CDR2 SQIVND (reference sequence). As DNA, the CDR3 is TGTGCCAGTTCGGACGGCGGTGGGGTGAACACTGAAGCTTTCTTT. It encodes CASSDGGGVNTEAFF.

The rearrangement joins TRBV11-2 to TRBJ1-2; 7 nucleotides line up with TRBD1. The germline V gene has CDR1 SGHAT and CDR2 FQNNGV. The ends lost 5 bases at V and 4 bases at J; junction bases unmatched: 19. This CDR3 has 18 residues. CDR3 amino acids: CASSHATPDRVPGYGYTF. The CDR3 coding sequence is TGTGCCAGCAGCCACGCCACCCCTGACAGGGTTCCTGGCTATGGCTACACCTTC.

Concerning this clone: Within the sample, other DNA sequences also encode this same CDR3. The rearrangement uses TRBV7-2 and TRBJ2-7, with unresolved D. Trimming cost V 1 base and J 5 bases, with 3 bases left between them. Germline lookup yields CDR1 SGHTA and CDR2 FQGNSA. The CDR3 length is 11 residues. The DNA of the CDR3 is TGTGCCAGCAGCTTAGTCCACGAGCAGTACTTC. Its protein product is CASSLVHEQYF.

The chain is built from TRBV19 and TRBJ1-4; no reliable D call. V shed 4 bases and J shed 0 bases, with 6 bases lying between them. CDR1 LNHDA and CDR2 SQIVND come from the germline V gene (reference sequence). The length of the CDR3 is 14 residues. The chain's CDR3 is CASSKEATNEKLFF. CDR3 bases: TGTGCCAGTAGTAAAGAGGCAACTAATGAAAAACTGTTTTTT.

The V gene is TRBV6-6, the J gene TRBJ2-1; no definite D call. The CDR3 has 15 amino acids. Germline CDR1 MNHNY, CDR2 SVGAGI (reference sequence). Trimming left V 2 bases short and J 0 bases short, with 8 bases between. CDR3 region: CASSYGPSSYNEQFF. Written as DNA, the CDR3 is TGTGCCAGCAGTTACGGGCCAAGCTCCTACAATGAGCAGTTCTTC.

J is TRBJ2-4 and V is TRBV14; the D gene is possibly TRBD2 (5 bases). V gave up 0 bases and J gave up 1 base, with 19 bases separating them. This CDR3 is built from 19 residues. CDR1 is SGHDN, CDR2 FVKESK, per germline. This CDR3 is CASSQEKREGSSAKNIQYF. The DNA of the CDR3 is TGTGCCAGCAGCCAAGAGAAGAGGGAAGGCAGTAGCGCCAAAAACATTCAGTACTTC. The complete variable domain, with remaining parts taken from reference TRBV14 and TRBJ2-4, reads EAGVTQFPSHSVIEKGQTVTLRCDPISGHDNLYWYRRVMGKEIKFLLHFVKESKQDESGMPNNRFLAERTGGTYSTLKVQPAELEDSGVYFCASSQEKREGSSAKNIQYFGAGTRLSVL.